These 32 T cell receptor beta chains share one sample of origin, sequenced in a study of T-cell reconstitution after alpha-beta-depleted transplantation in children. Molecular barcoding with unique molecular identifiers was used for the TCRbeta library. MiXCR was run by TCRdb on the PCR reads, yielding one entry per CDR3 protein. The sample comprises some 460,000 distinct CDR3 sequences, about 16% of which are singletons, and roughly 27% rests with the top ten. This specimen consisted of PBMCs, mostly from graft donor cells, obtained 360 days after TCRalphabeta/CD19-depleted stem cell transplant. These receptors originate from a boy less than two years old who had a stem cell transplant for Wiskott-Aldrich syndrome, so the T cells may come from the graft donor.

In this sample, this clonotype turned up a few times. The chain uses TRBV2 and TRBJ2-2; unclear D gene. CDR1 SNHLY and CDR2 FYNNEI come from the germline V gene. This CDR3 has 15 residues. V was clipped by 0 bases and J by 4 bases, with 9 bases between them. CDR3 loop: CASSEARGGTGELFF. CDR3 in DNA: TGTGCCAGCAGTGAAGCCCGAGGCGGCACCGGGGAGCTGTTTTTT.

This clonotype was picked up a small number of times. The chain uses TRBV7-8 and TRBJ2-1, with 10 bases identical to TRBD2. V was pared by 3 bases and J by 2 bases, with 10 bases of the junction left unmatched. The CDR3 has 18 amino acids. CDR1 SGHVS and CDR2 FQNEAQ come from the germline V gene. The CDR3 reads CASSFRSGRTRPYNEQFF. CDR3 DNA: TGTGCCAGCAGCTTCCGTAGCGGGAGGACTCGTCCCTACAATGAGCAGTTCTTC. Together with reference TRBV7-8 and TRBJ2-1, the CDR3 gives the full variable domain: GAGVSQSPRYKVAKRGQDVALRCDPISGHVSLFWYQQALGQGPEFLTYFQNEAQLDKSGLPSDRFFAERPEGSVSTLKIQRTQQEDSAVYLCASSFRSGRTRPYNEQFFGPGTRLTVL.

The gene calls are TRBV5-1 and TRBJ2-7; D may be TRBD2 (5 bases). The ends were cut back, 3 bases at V and 0 bases at J, with 10 bases in the middle. The length of the CDR3 is 14 residues. Germline V gene data show CDR1 as SGHRS and CDR2 as YFSETQ. This chain's CDR3 is CASSWRSLSYEQYF. In DNA, the CDR3 is TGCGCCAGCAGCTGGAGGAGTCTCTCCTACGAGCAGTACTTC. The full variable domain, its missing parts supplied by reference TRBV5-1 and TRBJ2-7, is KAGVTQTPRYLIKTRGQQVTLSCSPISGHRSVSWYQQTPGQGLQFLFEYFSETQRNKGNFPGRFSGRQFSNSRSEMNVSTLELGDSALYLCASSWRSLSYEQYFGPGTRLTVT.

There are many counts of this clonotype. The V call is TRBV11-2, the J call TRBJ2-7; TRBD1 matches at 10 bases. Germline V gene data show CDR1 as SGHAT and CDR2 as FQNNGV. With V trimmed by 4 bases and J by 8 bases, 11 bases remained unmatched. The CDR3 sequence is 15 residues long. The CDR3 loop is CASSSSGTGAGKQYF. DNA for the CDR3: TGTGCCAGCAGCTCCTCCGGGACAGGGGCCGGAAAGCAGTACTTC.

The chain uses TRBV10-3 and TRBJ2-3; TRBD2 agrees at 8 bases. The CDR3 is 14 amino acids. The V gene's germline CDR1 is ENHRY and CDR2 SYGVKD. J was trimmed by 2 bases and V by 3 bases; bases with no gene match: 1. DNA of the CDR3: TGTGCCATCAGTGAACTAGCGGCCACAGATACGCAGTATTTT. Its translation is CAISELAATDTQYF.

In this sample, this clonotype turned up many times. J is TRBJ2-7 and V is TRBV12-3 or TRBV12-4; D call uncertain. CDR3 size: 12 residues. V lost 3 bases and J 0 bases, leaving 3 bases between the germline ends. CDR3 coding DNA: TGTGCCAGCAGTTTCTTCTCCTACGAGCAGTACTTC. It codes for CASSFFSYEQYF.

The V gene is TRBV24-1, the J gene TRBJ2-7; tentative D call: TRBD2 (5 bases). Trimming cost V 3 bases and J 0 bases, with 5 bases left between them. There are 13 residues in the CDR3. Looked up from germline, CDR1 is KGHDR and CDR2 is SFDVKD. Written as DNA, the CDR3 is TGTGCCACCAGTGATCGGGACTCCTACGAGCAGTACTTC. Its translation: CATSDRDSYEQYF.

V gene TRBV10-3 combines with J gene TRBJ2-3; TRBD1 might be the D (6 bases). CDR1 and CDR2 (germline): ENHRY, SYGVKD. This CDR3 region has 14 residues. V lost 6 bases and J lost 3, with 13 bases in between. CDR3 DNA sequence: TGTGCCATCAGCCGACAGGCCAAGACAGATACGCAGTATTTT. Protein sequence: CAISRQAKTDTQYF.

This clonotype has a count of ten or more. J is TRBJ1-2 and V is TRBV20-1; possible D gene TRBD1, 6 bases. Trimming stripped 5 bases from V and 5 bases from J, with 12 bases between. CDR1 is DFQATT, CDR2 SNEGSKA, per germline (reference sequence). This CDR3 is built from 12 residues. The DNA for the CDR3 is TGCAGTGCTCGAACAGGGATGTATGGCTACACCTTC. Translation gives CSARTGMYGYTF.

The table lists this clonotype with a few counts. The gene calls are TRBV7-2 and TRBJ2-2; D is undetermined. This CDR3 spans 12 amino acids. The V end was cut by 4 bases, the J end by 8 bases, with 8 bases between. Germline loops: CDR1 SGHTA, CDR2 FQGNSA. The CDR3 is CASSSIKGELFF. In nucleotides, the CDR3 is TGTGCCAGCAGCTCCATTAAGGGGGAGCTGTTTTTT.

This clonotype came up many times. This chain uses TRBV24-1 with TRBJ2-1; TRBD2 aligns across 14 bases. The J segment lost 6 bases and the V segment lost 4 bases, leaving 4 bases of the junction unmatched. The CDR3 is made up of 16 amino acids. CDR1 and CDR2 (germline): KGHDR, SFDVKD. The CDR3 spells CATSDPGLAGGNEQFF. The CDR3 nucleotides read TGTGCCACCAGTGACCCTGGACTAGCGGGGGGCAATGAGCAGTTCTTC.

The rearrangement links TRBV3-1 to TRBJ2-5; weak D call: TRBD1 (5 bases). The CDR3 has 15 amino acids. The germline gives CDR1 LGHDT, CDR2 YNNKEL (reference sequence). Trimming removed 0 bases at V and 1 base at J, with 9 bases between. The chain's CDR3 is CASSQEQVVQETQYF. CDR3 in DNA: TGTGCCAGCAGCCAAGAACAGGTAGTCCAAGAGACCCAGTACTTC.

CDR3 nucleotide sequence: TGTGCCAGCAGTCAGACCGGGACAGGGGGCGAGCAGTACTTC. Translating gives CASSQTGTGGEQYF. The J gene is TRBJ2-7, the V gene TRBV12-3 or TRBV12-4, with 11 bases fitting TRBD1. The CDR3 runs 14 residues. V dropped 5 bases and J dropped 6; count of bases not matched to a gene: 6.

This clonotype appeared a few times. V gene TRBV7-6 combines with J gene TRBJ2-3, with 8 bases identical to TRBD1. J lost 4 bases, V lost 3 bases, and 6 bases had no gene match. Germline lookup yields CDR1 SGHVS and CDR2 FNYEAQ. CDR3 length: 15 amino acids. The CDR3 nucleotides read TGTGCCAGCAGCTTTACAGGGGGGTACGCAGATACGCAGTATTTT. It is translated as CASSFTGGYADTQYF.

This clonotype was seen repeatedly, ten times or more. The V and J genes are TRBV12-3 or TRBV12-4 and TRBJ2-5; D may be TRBD2 (5 bases). V shed 5 bases and J shed 3 bases, with 13 bases lying between them. This CDR3 has 14 residues. The CDR3 coding sequence is TGTGCCAGCAGTCCCCTCGGACTCGAAGAGACCCAGTACTTC. It translates to CASSPLGLEETQYF.

V and J are TRBV3-1 and TRBJ1-6; D unclear. Trimming took 2 bases from V and 12 from J, leaving 11 bases between them. CDR1 LGHDT and CDR2 YNNKEL come from the germline V gene (reference sequence). The length of the CDR3 is 13 residues. The CDR3 DNA sequence: TGTGCCAGCAGCCAACTGACTGTCCAACCCCTCCACTTT. Its translation is CASSQLTVQPLHF.

This chain uses TRBV30 with TRBJ2-6, with D tentatively TRBD2 (5 bases). This CDR3 region has 14 residues. CDR1 is GTSNPN, CDR2 SVGIG, per germline (reference sequence). This CDR3 reads CALGGFSGANVLTF. The CDR3 bases are TGTGCTTTAGGAGGATTTTCTGGGGCCAACGTCCTGACTTTC.

This sequence joins TRBV3-1 and TRBJ2-7; 7 bases map to TRBD1. Germline values: CDR1 LGHDT, CDR2 YNNKEL (reference sequence). CDR3 length equals 14 residues. Unmatched junction bases numbered 5, after V lost 3 bases and J lost 3 bases. CDR3 region: CASSQTGIDYEQYF. In DNA, the CDR3 is TGTGCCAGCAGCCAGACAGGGATTGACTACGAGCAGTACTTC.

The chain recombines TRBV7-8 with TRBJ2-1; D is uncertain. This CDR3 is built from 13 residues. V was cut by 2 bases and J by 8 bases, with 10 bases left in between. Germline-derived CDR1 and CDR2 are SGHVS and FQNEAQ. CDR3 sequence reads: CASSLIPEHEQFF. CDR3 nucleotide sequence: TGTGCCAGCAGCTTAATACCAGAGCATGAGCAGTTCTTC.

The chain combines TRBV5-1 with TRBJ1-1; a weak D match, TRBD1 (6 bases). The CDR3 totals 13 residues. Germline loops: CDR1 SGHRS, CDR2 YFSETQ. V was pared by 6 bases and J by 3 bases, with 12 bases between. The DNA of the CDR3 is TGCGCCAGCAAAGTGCCAGGGGACACTGAAGCTTTCTTT. Its translation is CASKVPGDTEAFF.

The chain employs TRBV2 and TRBJ2-4; D might be TRBD2 (6 bases). Germline V gives CDR1 SNHLY, CDR2 FYNNEI. Trimming left V 4 bases short and J 8 bases short, with 9 bases between. The CDR3 covers 12 residues. CDR3 bases: TGTGCCAGCAGTGGGGGCGGGGACATTCAGTACTTC. Translated: CASSGGGDIQYF.

This clonotype was found a few times. CDR3 sequence reads: CASTQGRQGIYNEQFF. CDR3 nucleotide sequence: TGTGCCAGCACCCAGGGGCGACAGGGTATATACAATGAGCAGTTCTTC. The V gene is TRBV12-3 or TRBV12-4, the J gene TRBJ2-1, with 7 bases fitting TRBD1. V lost 7 bases to trimming and J lost 4 bases; unmatched junction nucleotides: 13. The CDR3 has 16 amino acids.

This clonotype was observed a handful of times. The chain combines TRBV4-1 with TRBJ2-2; tentatively, D is TRBD1 or TRBD2 (5 bases each). The ends were cut back, 0 bases at V and 1 base at J, with 15 bases in the middle. The CDR3 is 18 amino acids. Germline-derived CDR1 and CDR2 are MGHRA and YSYEKL. CDR3 loop: CASSQDSPGTENTGELFF. The CDR3 DNA reads TGCGCCAGCAGCCAAGATTCCCCAGGGACGGAGAACACCGGGGAGCTGTTTTTT.

This clonotype was counted a single time. The chain couples TRBV4-3 to TRBJ1-6; tentative D call: TRBD1 (5 bases). Trimming pared 1 base from V and 10 bases from J, leaving 14 bases between. Looked up from germline, CDR1 is LGHNA and CDR2 is YSLEER. CDR3 length: 15 amino acids. CDR3 bases: TGCGCCAGCAGCCAAGTTCGGCAGGGCGGGTCACCCCTCCACTTT. This gives the protein CASSQVRQGGSPLHF.

V gene TRBV12-3 or TRBV12-4 combines with J gene TRBJ2-7; 7 bases line up with TRBD1. V gave up 3 bases and J gave up 3 bases; unmatched junction bases: 17. The CDR3 length is 18 residues. The CDR3 reads CASSFRVWTGLNHYEQYF. The CDR3 region has the DNA TGTGCCAGCAGTTTTCGAGTTTGGACAGGCTTGAACCACTACGAGCAGTACTTC.

A few counts support this clonotype. This chain joins TRBV7-9 and TRBJ2-7, with D tentatively TRBD1 (6 bases). V shed 2 bases and J shed 1 base, with 12 bases lying between them. The CDR3 consists of 15 residues. CDR1 is SEHNR, CDR2 FQNEAQ, per germline (reference sequence). CDR3 in amino acids: CASSLLGTPSYEQYF. The CDR3 nucleotides are TGTGCCAGCAGCTTACTCGGGACACCTTCCTACGAGCAGTACTTC.

Comments on this clonotype: A read error may account for a junction end that differs from germline. The chain employs TRBV6-5 and TRBJ2-5; D not certain. The CDR3 covers 14 residues. Germline assignment: CDR1 MNHEY and CDR2 SVGAGI. In DNA form, the CDR3 reads TGTGCCAGCGGTTACACTTCTAGCCAAGAGACCCAGTACTTC. Protein: CASGYTSSQETQYF.

This clonotype was detected only a few times. This chain's CDR3 is CASSLPRNSGEQYF. The CDR3 nucleotides are TGTGCCAGCAGTCTTCCCCGGAACAGTGGCGAGCAGTACTTC. The chain uses TRBV7-9 and TRBJ2-7; no reliable D call. CDR3 length: 14 amino acids. Germline V lookup: CDR1 SEHNR, CDR2 FQNEAQ (reference sequence). The germline V and J ends were trimmed by 6 bases and 6 bases, with 18 bases remaining between them.

The table lists this clonotype with a few counts. This chain links TRBV13 with TRBJ2-7; the match to TRBD2 covers 11 bases. The germline V gene has CDR1 PRHDT and CDR2 FYEKMQ (reference sequence). The CDR3 is 16 residues long. V lost 7 bases and J lost 5; bases outside the gene matches: 13. CDR3 in DNA: TGTGCCAGCAAACTTAGAGGTAGCGGGAGGGCCGACGAGCAGTACTTC. Translated: CASKLRGSGRADEQYF. Looking up the rest from reference TRBV13 and TRBJ2-7 gives the full variable domain: AAGVIQSPRHLIKEKRETATLKCYPIPRHDTVYWYQQGPGQDPQFLISFYEKMQSDKGSIPDRFSAQQFSDYHSELNMSSLELGDSALYFCASKLRGSGRADEQYFGPGTRLTVT.

In its sample, this clonotype was seen a few times. V and J are TRBV28 and TRBJ1-5, with D tentatively TRBD1 (5 bases). The CDR3 sequence is 16 residues long. V lost 5 bases, J lost 0 bases, and 14 bases lay in between. Germline CDR1 reads MDHEN; CDR2 reads SYDVKM. This CDR3 is CASSPVWGYSNQPQHF. Here the CDR3 DNA reads TGTGCCAGCAGTCCCGTGTGGGGCTATAGCAATCAGCCCCAGCATTTT.

This chain uses TRBV5-1 with TRBJ2-6; 8 bases align to TRBD1. The CDR3 has 18 amino acids. CDR1 is SGHRS, CDR2 YFSETQ, per germline. Trimming at V came to 5 bases and at J to 1 base, leaving 11 bases not matched to a gene. This chain's CDR3 is CASSFRDRPSSGANVLTF. The CDR3 DNA reads TGCGCCAGCAGTTTCCGGGACAGGCCCTCGTCTGGGGCCAACGTCCTGACTTTC. Using reference TRBV5-1 and TRBJ2-6 for the parts outside the CDR3, the full variable domain is KAGVTQTPRYLIKTRGQQVTLSCSPISGHRSVSWYQQTPGQGLQFLFEYFSETQRNKGNFPGRFSGRQFSNSRSEMNVSTLELGDSALYLCASSFRDRPSSGANVLTFGAGSRLTVL.

This clonotype was counted between two and nine times. The CDR3 spells CASSPGSAPRGTQYF. As DNA, the CDR3 is TGTGCCAGCAGCCCAGGGAGCGCACCTAGGGGGACCCAGTACTTC. V is TRBV3-1 and J is TRBJ2-5; D might be TRBD1 or TRBD2, each matching 5 bases. In germline, CDR1 is LGHDT, CDR2 YNNKEL (reference sequence). The CDR3 has 15 amino acids. V shed 4 bases and J shed 7 bases, with 19 bases lying between them.